A selection of T cell receptor beta chains follows, all from one sample in a study of cytomegalovirus exposure and HLA in healthy donors. Assay used: immunoSEQ multiplex PCR; TCRdb lists only in-frame clones, some missing. The sample has approximately 110,000 clones; roughly 86% are singletons. The sequenced material came from PBMCs. All receptors derive from a young woman in good health and CMV-seronegative. Each CDR3 is given with its conserved first and last residue. The order of the fields is CDR3 DNA, CDR3 protein, J gene, V gene, clone size, D gene. A D gene is named only where the DNA matches it firmly. Clone sizes are given selectively: once, few, many, or a class where the clone is expanded.

CDR3 DNA: TGTGCCAGCAGTCGCGGGCCCCAGGGGGGCGAGCAGTACTTC
CDR3 protein: CASSRGPQGGEQYF
J gene: TRBJ2-7
V gene: TRBV6-6
clone size: once
D gene: -

CDR3 DNA: TGTGCCAGCAGTGGAGGGAGGGCCATCTCAGATACGCAGTATTTT
CDR3 protein: CASSGGRAISDTQYF
J gene: TRBJ2-3
V gene: TRBV2
clone size: -
D gene: TRBD2

CDR3 DNA: TGTGCCAGCCTCGCGGGGGGCGAGCAGTACTTC
CDR3 protein: CASLAGGEQYF
J gene: TRBJ2-7
V gene: TRBV4-2
clone size: few
D gene: TRBD2

CDR3 DNA: TGTGCCAGTAGTATTTGGACTCCCCCCGGGGAGCTGTTTTTT
CDR3 protein: CASSIWTPPGELFF
J gene: TRBJ2-2
V gene: TRBV19
clone size: -
D gene: -

CDR3 DNA: TGTGCCAGTAGCTGGGGGCAAGGGGACACCGGGGAGCTGTTTTTT
CDR3 protein: CASSWGQGDTGELFF
J gene: TRBJ2-2
V gene: TRBV19
clone size: -
D gene: -

CDR3 DNA: TGTGCCAGCAGTCCCACCCCCAGGCCCAGCACAGATACGCAGTATTTT
CDR3 protein: CASSPTPRPSTDTQYF
J gene: TRBJ2-3
V gene: TRBV27
clone size: -
D gene: -

CDR3 DNA: TGTGCCAGCAGCGGACAGGTCAATAGCAATCAGCCCCAGCATTTT
CDR3 protein: CASSGQVNSNQPQHF
J gene: TRBJ1-5
V gene: TRBV2
clone size: -
D gene: TRBD1

CDR3 DNA: TGTGCCAGCAGCTTAAGCCGCGCTGGTGACTACGAGCAGTACTTC
CDR3 protein: CASSLSRAGDYEQYF
J gene: TRBJ2-7
V gene: TRBV7-6
clone size: -
D gene: -

CDR3 DNA: TGTGCCAGTAGTCCGGGACAGGGTTATAGCAATCAGCCCCAGCATTTT
CDR3 protein: CASSPGQGYSNQPQHF
J gene: TRBJ1-5
V gene: TRBV19
clone size: -
D gene: TRBD1

CDR3 DNA: TGTGCCAGCAGCCGCCCCGCGGGACAGTTCAACTCTGGGGCCAACGTCCTGACTTTC
CDR3 protein: CASSRPAGQFNSGANVLTF
J gene: TRBJ2-6
V gene: TRBV7-3
clone size: once
D gene: -

CDR3 DNA: TGTGCCCAGGGGGGATTCTATGGCTACACCTTC
CDR3 protein: CAQGGFYGYTF
J gene: TRBJ1-2
V gene: TRBV5-3
clone size: -
D gene: TRBD1

CDR3 DNA: -
CDR3 protein: CASSTSKEVRFNEQFF
J gene: TRBJ2-1
V gene: TRBV28
clone size: -
D gene: -

CDR3 DNA: TGTGCCAGCTCACCTCGACCAGCGGGTAGCTCCTACGAGCAGTACTTC
CDR3 protein: CASSPRPAGSSYEQYF
J gene: TRBJ2-7
V gene: TRBV18
clone size: -
D gene: -

CDR3 DNA: TGTGCCAGCAGTCAGGGACAGGGGGCCCATGAGCAGTTCTTC
CDR3 protein: CASSQGQGAHEQFF
J gene: TRBJ2-1
V gene: TRBV6-6
clone size: few
D gene: TRBD1

CDR3 DNA: TGTGCCAGCAGCTTGATTAGCGGGGGCACAGATACGCAGTATTTT
CDR3 protein: CASSLISGGTDTQYF
J gene: TRBJ2-3
V gene: TRBV5-4
clone size: few
D gene: TRBD2

CDR3 DNA: TGTGCCAGCAGTTACTTTTCAGGGATATCGTCCGGGGAGCTGTTTTTT
CDR3 protein: CASSYFSGISSGELFF
J gene: TRBJ2-2
V gene: TRBV6-5
clone size: -
D gene: -

CDR3 DNA: TGTGCCAGCAGCATACGCAGGGGGGGCAATCAGCCCCAGCATTTT
CDR3 protein: CASSIRRGGNQPQHF
J gene: TRBJ1-5
V gene: TRBV27
clone size: -
D gene: TRBD1

CDR3 DNA: TGTGCCTGGAGCTCTACGGGGCGCGGGACGCTGTTTTTT
CDR3 protein: CAWSSTGRGTLFF
J gene: TRBJ2-2
V gene: TRBV30
clone size: -
D gene: -

CDR3 DNA: TGTGCCAGCAGTTACACCACAGGCCAGCCCCAGCATTTT
CDR3 protein: CASSYTTGQPQHF
J gene: TRBJ1-5
V gene: TRBV6-5
clone size: -
D gene: -

CDR3 DNA: TGTGCCAGCAGCTTGGGACTAGCGGTTCAAGAGACCCAGTACTTC
CDR3 protein: CASSLGLAVQETQYF
J gene: TRBJ2-5
V gene: TRBV5-4
clone size: -
D gene: TRBD2

CDR3 DNA: TGTGCCAGTAGTCCCGGGACAGACAATCAGCCCCAGCATTTT
CDR3 protein: CASSPGTDNQPQHF
J gene: TRBJ1-5
V gene: TRBV19
clone size: -
D gene: TRBD1

CDR3 DNA: TGTGCCAGCAGCTTGGGAGCGGGGGCCTACCAAGAGACCCAGTACTTC
CDR3 protein: CASSLGAGAYQETQYF
J gene: TRBJ2-5
V gene: TRBV7-9
clone size: -
D gene: TRBD2

CDR3 DNA: TGTGCCAGCAGCAGGCAGGGGGCCCTGGGCTACGAGCAGTACTTC
CDR3 protein: CASSRQGALGYEQYF
J gene: TRBJ2-7
V gene: TRBV5-8
clone size: -
D gene: TRBD1

CDR3 DNA: TGTGCCAGCAGCTTAGAGGGACAGGGGGGCACTGAAGCTTTCTTT
CDR3 protein: CASSLEGQGGTEAFF
J gene: TRBJ1-1
V gene: TRBV13
clone size: -
D gene: TRBD1

CDR3 DNA: TGTGCCAGTAGTATACAGGGCAGCTACGAGCAGTACTTC
CDR3 protein: CASSIQGSYEQYF
J gene: TRBJ2-7
V gene: TRBV19
clone size: few
D gene: -

CDR3 DNA: TGCAGCGTCCAACAGGGGTTTGGAGACACTGAAGCTTTCTTT
CDR3 protein: CSVQQGFGDTEAFF
J gene: TRBJ1-1
V gene: TRBV29-1
clone size: -
D gene: TRBD1

CDR3 DNA: TGTGCCTGGAGTGTACTGGGCAGCTACAACGGCTACACCTTC
CDR3 protein: CAWSVLGSYNGYTF
J gene: TRBJ1-2
V gene: TRBV30
clone size: -
D gene: -

CDR3 DNA: TGCGCCAGCAGCCCCGGACAGATGAACACTGAAGCTTTCTTT
CDR3 protein: CASSPGQMNTEAFF
J gene: TRBJ1-1
V gene: TRBV5-1
clone size: -
D gene: -

CDR3 DNA: TGTGCCAGTACCCGATGGACAGGGGGCGATCAGCCCCAGCATTTT
CDR3 protein: CASTRWTGGDQPQHF
J gene: TRBJ1-5
V gene: TRBV19
clone size: -
D gene: TRBD1

CDR3 DNA: TGTGCCAGTAGTATAAGGACGGCGGGGACCTACGAGCAGTACTTC
CDR3 protein: CASSIRTAGTYEQYF
J gene: TRBJ2-7
V gene: TRBV19
clone size: -
D gene: -

CDR3 DNA: TGTGCCAGCAGCTTGCTAGACAGGGTAGGGGTCTACGAGCAGTACTTC
CDR3 protein: CASSLLDRVGVYEQYF
J gene: TRBJ2-7
V gene: TRBV7-2
clone size: -
D gene: TRBD1

CDR3 DNA: TGTGCCAGCAGTTTGGGGGGGACTAATGGCTACACCTTC
CDR3 protein: CASSLGGTNGYTF
J gene: TRBJ1-2
V gene: TRBV28
clone size: few
D gene: -

CDR3 DNA: TGTGCCAGCAGCTTTAGGGGCGCCCCCTACAATGAGCAGTTCTTC
CDR3 protein: CASSFRGAPYNEQFF
J gene: TRBJ2-1
V gene: TRBV5-4
clone size: -
D gene: -

CDR3 DNA: TGTGCCAGCAGCTTATCGGGGAGAATTAATCAGCCCCAGCATTTT
CDR3 protein: CASSLSGRINQPQHF
J gene: TRBJ1-5
V gene: TRBV7-9
clone size: -
D gene: -

CDR3 DNA: TGTGCCACGTCTCCGGGACTAGCGGGAGGGTACTACGAGCAGTACTTC
CDR3 protein: CATSPGLAGGYYEQYF
J gene: TRBJ2-7
V gene: TRBV10-3
clone size: -
D gene: TRBD2

CDR3 DNA: TGTGCCAGCAGCCCCGTGGCCGAGGACGAGCAGTACTTC
CDR3 protein: CASSPVAEDEQYF
J gene: TRBJ2-7
V gene: TRBV28
clone size: -
D gene: -

CDR3 DNA: TGCGCCAGCAGCTTGGTTGCAGGGATCCCTGAAGCTTTCTTT
CDR3 protein: CASSLVAGIPEAFF
J gene: TRBJ1-1
V gene: TRBV5-1
clone size: once
D gene: -

CDR3 DNA: TGCGCCAGCAGCCAAGAAGGGACAGGGTACACCGGGGAGCTGTTTTTT
CDR3 protein: CASSQEGTGYTGELFF
J gene: TRBJ2-2
V gene: TRBV4-3
clone size: -
D gene: TRBD1

CDR3 DNA: TGTGCCAGCAGTCGTCCGGGACAGATTTATGGCTACACCTTC
CDR3 protein: CASSRPGQIYGYTF
J gene: TRBJ1-2
V gene: TRBV28
clone size: -
D gene: TRBD1

CDR3 DNA: TGCGCCAGCAGCTTGGGAGCGGTCGGGGTAGGCGGCTACACCTTC
CDR3 protein: CASSLGAVGVGGYTF
J gene: TRBJ1-2
V gene: TRBV5-1
clone size: -
D gene: -

CDR3 DNA: TGTGCCAGCAGCGTAGGAACAGGGAGCTCCTACGAGCAGTACTTC
CDR3 protein: CASSVGTGSSYEQYF
J gene: TRBJ2-7
V gene: TRBV9
clone size: -
D gene: -

CDR3 DNA: TGTGCCAGCAGCAAAAAGAAATGGCCATTTGGACAGGGGGTCAACGAGCAGTACTTC
CDR3 protein: CASSKKKWPFGQGVNEQYF
J gene: TRBJ2-7
V gene: TRBV21-1
clone size: -
D gene: -

CDR3 DNA: TGTGCCAGCAGCTTAGGTGGGTCCCAGGTGACTGAAGCTTTCTTT
CDR3 protein: CASSLGGSQVTEAFF
J gene: TRBJ1-1
V gene: TRBV7-2
clone size: -
D gene: -

CDR3 DNA: TGTGCCAGCAAGCGAGGCAGGGGCGAAGATAACACTGAAGCTTTCTTT
CDR3 protein: CASKRGRGEDNTEAFF
J gene: TRBJ1-1
V gene: TRBV27
clone size: -
D gene: -

CDR3 DNA: TGTGCCAGCAGCCTGGCCACAGGGGCAGTTTCTGGAAACACCATATATTTT
CDR3 protein: CASSLATGAVSGNTIYF
J gene: TRBJ1-3
V gene: TRBV4-2
clone size: -
D gene: TRBD1

CDR3 DNA: TGTGCCAGTAGGTCGGGGGGGACCTACAATGAGCAGTTCTTC
CDR3 protein: CASRSGGTYNEQFF
J gene: TRBJ2-1
V gene: TRBV19
clone size: -
D gene: TRBD2

CDR3 DNA: TGTGCCAGCAGTTACGGGCCCATGAACACTGAAGCTTTCTTT
CDR3 protein: CASSYGPMNTEAFF
J gene: TRBJ1-1
V gene: TRBV6-5
clone size: -
D gene: -

CDR3 DNA: TGTGCCAGCAGACTGACAGGGGCAGGGCAGCCCCAGCATTTT
CDR3 protein: CASRLTGAGQPQHF
J gene: TRBJ1-5
V gene: TRBV2
clone size: -
D gene: TRBD1

CDR3 DNA: TGTGCCAGCAGCACCTGGGACAGGGCGGCCGATACGCAGTATTTT
CDR3 protein: CASSTWDRAADTQYF
J gene: TRBJ2-3
V gene: TRBV9
clone size: -
D gene: TRBD1

CDR3 DNA: TGTGCCAGCAGTGAAGAAGCAGGGGCCCTAGGTGGTATGACCTTC
CDR3 protein: CASSEEAGALGGMTF
J gene: TRBJ1-2
V gene: TRBV2
clone size: -
D gene: -

CDR3 DNA: TGCAGCGTTGTTAAGAGGGAGTCTGCGTATGAGCAGTTCTTC
CDR3 protein: CSVVKRESAYEQFF
J gene: TRBJ2-1
V gene: TRBV29-1
clone size: once
D gene: -

CDR3 DNA: TGTGCCAGCAGTGACATCGGGGACACAGATACGCAGTATTTT
CDR3 protein: CASSDIGDTDTQYF
J gene: TRBJ2-3
V gene: TRBV2
clone size: few
D gene: -

CDR3 DNA: TGCGCCAGCAGCCAAGGACGGGGGGGTCCCCGCACCTTC
CDR3 protein: CASSQGRGGPRTF
J gene: TRBJ1-2
V gene: TRBV4-3
clone size: -
D gene: -

CDR3 DNA: TGTGCCAGCAGTCCTACCACAGGGCGTCTGAACACTGAAGCTTTCTTT
CDR3 protein: CASSPTTGRLNTEAFF
J gene: TRBJ1-1
V gene: TRBV27
clone size: -
D gene: -